These 22 T cell receptor beta chains originate from one sample sequenced in a study of high-grade serous ovarian cancer treatment subgroups. Profiling relied on immunoSEQ multiplex PCR, and the TCRdb table lists in-frame clones only, not all of them. The sample has under 1,500 clones, about 77% seen once; the top ten hold 15% to 20%. Tumor samples were taken before definitive surgery or chemotherapy. Material: tumor tissue. These receptors all come from a human donor with high-grade serous ovarian cancer.

The table lists this clone with a count of one. This chain joins TRBV10-3 and TRBJ1-4, with D maybe TRBD1 (5 bases). Trimming removed 3 bases from V and 1 base from J, with 9 bases in between. There are 15 residues in the CDR3. Per the germline V gene, CDR1 is ENHRY and CDR2 is SYGVKD. CDR3 in amino acids: CAISDGGVTNEKLFF. CDR3 DNA sequence: TGTGCCATCAGTGACGGGGGAGTAACTAATGAAAAACTGTTTTTT.

The J gene is TRBJ2-5, the V gene TRBV28; D might be TRBD1 (6 bases). CDR3 length equals 15 residues. V dropped 5 bases and J dropped 4 bases, with 17 bases sitting between them. Germline V gene sequence: CDR1 MDHEN, CDR2 SYDVKM. The CDR3 sequence is CASSAPGTPGETQYF. CDR3 in DNA: TGTGCCAGCAGTGCTCCCGGGACACCCGGAGAGACCCAGTACTTC.

The chain uses TRBV13 and TRBJ2-2, with 7 nucleotides matching TRBD2. The CDR3 spans 16 residues. J was trimmed by 0 bases and V by 10 bases; bases with no gene match: 11. Germline loops: CDR1 PRHDT, CDR2 FYEKMQ (reference sequence). The CDR3 sequence is CATLRERGSNTGELFF. For the CDR3, the DNA is TGTGCCACCCTAAGAGAGCGGGGCTCGAACACCGGGGAGCTGTTTTTT. Together with reference TRBV13 and TRBJ2-2, the CDR3 gives the full variable domain: AAGVIQSPRHLIKEKRETATLKCYPIPRHDTVYWYQQGPGQDPQFLISFYEKMQSDKGSIPDRFSAQQFSDYHSELNMSSLELGDSALYFCATLRERGSNTGELFFGEGSRLTVL.

Notes on this clone: Other DNA sequences in this sample translate to the same CDR3. The rearrangement links TRBV28 to TRBJ2-7; TRBD1 matches at 7 bases. Per germline, CDR1 MDHEN and CDR2 SYDVKM. The CDR3 runs 15 residues. Trimming removed 6 bases from V and 3 bases from J; junction bases left unmatched: 11. This chain's CDR3 is CASSPPGQPLYEQYF. As DNA, the CDR3 is TGTGCCAGCAGCCCTCCGGGACAGCCCCTCTACGAGCAGTACTTC.

The chain carries TRBV4-3 and TRBJ1-5; D perhaps matches TRBD1 (5 bases). V shed 0 bases and J shed 1 base, with 10 bases lying between them. In germline, CDR1 is LGHNA, CDR2 YSLEER. The CDR3 sequence is 16 residues long. The CDR3 region has the DNA TGCGCCAGCAGCCAAGAATACTCAGGGAGCAATCAGCCCCAGCATTTT. This gives the protein CASSQEYSGSNQPQHF.

The chain links TRBV11-2 to TRBJ2-1; the D gene could be TRBD1 or TRBD2 (5 bases each). Germline CDR1 is SGHAT and CDR2 is FQNNGV. The CDR3 is 14 residues long. V lost 2 bases, J lost 8 bases, and 13 bases lay in between. The CDR3 is CASSLRDRGDEQFF. Written as DNA, the CDR3 is TGTGCCAGCAGCTTACGGGACCGAGGGGATGAGCAGTTCTTC.

V and J are TRBV27 and TRBJ2-7; D may be TRBD1 or TRBD2 (5 bases each). The CDR3 runs to 15 residues. V shed 6 bases and J shed 7 bases, with 22 bases lying between them. In germline, CDR1 is MNHEY, CDR2 SMNVEV (reference sequence). CDR3 DNA sequence: TGTGCCAGCAGCTGGGCATCCAGGGAGCCAGGGGAGCAGTACTTC. Protein sequence: CASSWASREPGEQYF.

V gene TRBV19 combines with J gene TRBJ2-7, with TRBD1 as a possible D gene (6 bases). Trimming took 7 bases from V and 2 from J, leaving 18 bases between them. Germline values: CDR1 LNHDA, CDR2 SQIVND (reference sequence). The CDR3 consists of 15 residues. CDR3 sequence (DNA): TGTGCCAGTAAGAAGGAGCCGACAGGCACCTACGAGCAGTACTTC. Its translation: CASKKEPTGTYEQYF.

Note on this clone: Other nucleotide sequences from this sample produce the same CDR3. The genes are TRBV28 and TRBJ2-5; D ambiguous. The CDR3 covers 15 residues. Germline CDR1 and CDR2: MDHEN and SYDVKM. The V end lost 5 bases, the J end lost 1 base, and 14 bases lay between the germline ends. The DNA for the CDR3 is TGTGCCAGCAGTCCTCCCGGGTCACCCCAAGAGACCCAGTACTTC. This gives the protein CASSPPGSPQETQYF.

This chain joins TRBV28 and TRBJ2-1; TRBD1 agrees at 7 bases. With V trimmed by 1 base and J by 1 base, 4 bases remained unmatched. The CDR3 runs 16 residues. Germline V lookup: CDR1 MDHEN, CDR2 SYDVKM. The CDR3 nucleotides read TGTGCCAGCAGTTTATCCCCGACAGGGTCCTACAATGAGCAGTTCTTC. Protein product: CASSLSPTGSYNEQFF.

V gene TRBV2 combines with J gene TRBJ2-7; 16 positions agree with TRBD2. V lost 4 bases and J lost 9; bases outside the gene matches: 12. The CDR3 is made up of 17 amino acids. Germline loops: CDR1 SNHLY, CDR2 FYNNEI. The CDR3 here is CASSGGLGLAGGPGQYF. CDR3 sequence (DNA): TGTGCCAGCAGTGGTGGATTGGGACTAGCGGGAGGGCCAGGGCAGTACTTC.

The V call is TRBV6-6, the J call TRBJ1-2; D possibly corresponds to TRBD1 (5 bases). Germline lookup yields CDR1 MNHNY and CDR2 SVGAGI (reference sequence). This CDR3 is built from 15 residues. The V gene lost 5 bases and the J gene lost 7 bases, with 20 bases spanning the gap. The CDR3: CASSHLGELGLGYTF. CDR3 DNA sequence: TGTGCCAGCAGTCACCTAGGGGAATTAGGTCTTGGCTACACCTTC.

V gene TRBV5-1 combines with J gene TRBJ2-1; 10 positions agree with TRBD2. The trim removed 2 bases at V and 8 bases at J, leaving 4 bases unmatched. Germline assignment: CDR1 SGHRS and CDR2 YFSETQ. CDR3 length equals 14 residues. CDR3 DNA sequence: TGCGCCAGCAGCTTCGGACTAGCGGTACATGAGCAGTTCTTC. This codes for CASSFGLAVHEQFF.

This chain uses TRBV28 with TRBJ2-7, with D possibly matching TRBD1 (5 bases). The CDR3 totals 17 residues. Germline CDR1 MDHEN, CDR2 SYDVKM. V shed 2 bases and J shed 1 base, with 18 bases lying between them. CDR3 protein: CASSLGPGKMRSYEQYF. In nucleotides, the CDR3 is TGTGCCAGCAGTTTAGGGCCAGGGAAGATGAGGTCCTACGAGCAGTACTTC.

The chain is built from TRBV2 and TRBJ1-2, with D hard to call. V lost 10 bases, J lost 3 bases, and 21 bases lay in between. CDR1 and CDR2 (germline): SNHLY, FYNNEI. This CDR3 region has 15 residues. The CDR3 protein is CAISREREEDYGYTF. CDR3 DNA sequence: TGTGCCATTTCGAGGGAGAGGGAAGAGGACTATGGCTACACCTTC.

J is TRBJ2-1 and V is TRBV29-1, with 9 bases matching TRBD2. Trimming took 6 bases from V and 8 from J; bases not matched to a gene: 14. The CDR3 is 15 amino acids. CDR1 and CDR2 (germline): SQVTM, ANQGSEA. The CDR3 reads CSVSGRITGGDEQFF. CDR3 bases: TGCAGCGTGAGCGGGAGGATCACGGGTGGGGATGAGCAGTTCTTC.

The chain couples TRBV7-9 to TRBJ1-1; TRBD1 matches 7 bases. Germline trimming cut 4 bases from V and 0 bases from J; bases unmatched to any gene: 5. CDR3 length: 15 amino acids. CDR1 and CDR2 (germline): SEHNR, FQNEAQ (reference sequence). CDR3 in DNA: TGTGCCAGCAGCTACCGACAGGGTTTGAACACTGAAGCTTTCTTT. This sequence encodes CASSYRQGLNTEAFF.

V is TRBV4-2 and J is TRBJ2-7; D perhaps matches TRBD2 (6 bases). Trimming cost V 4 bases and J 2 bases, with 12 bases left between them. Germline assignment: CDR1 LGHNA and CDR2 YNFKEQ. CDR3 length: 14 residues. The CDR3 protein is CASSPRDSPYEQYF. The CDR3 DNA is TGTGCCAGCAGCCCAAGGGACTCTCCCTACGAGCAGTACTTC.

The V gene is TRBV29-1, the J gene TRBJ2-5; TRBD1 matches at 7 bases. This CDR3 is 14 amino acids long. The germline gives CDR1 SQVTM, CDR2 ANQGSEA. The CDR3 region is CSLPGTAVPRDQYF. DNA for the CDR3: TGCAGTCTACCCGGGACAGCTGTACCAAGAGACCAGTACTTC.

The V gene is TRBV7-9, the J gene TRBJ1-1, with D possibly matching TRBD1 (6 bases). Trimming cost V 5 bases and J 4 bases, with 11 bases left between them. This CDR3 spans 13 amino acids. Germline CDR1 reads SEHNR; CDR2 reads FQNEAQ (reference sequence). The CDR3 DNA follows: TGTGCCAGCAGCCCACAGACAGGCACTGAAGCTTTCTTT. Translated, it gives CASSPQTGTEAFF. Drawing the rest from reference TRBV7-9 and TRBJ1-1, the complete variable domain is DTGVSQNPRHKITKRGQNVTFRCDPISEHNRLYWYRQTLGQGPEFLTYFQNEAQLEKSRLLSDRFSAERPKGSFSTLEIQRTEQGDSAMYLCASSPQTGTEAFFGQGTRLTVV.

This clone turned up a few times. The rearrangement joins TRBV7-9 to TRBJ1-1; D is unresolved. The germline V and J ends were trimmed by 5 bases and 11 bases, with 15 bases remaining between them. The CDR3 has 12 amino acids. Germline V gives CDR1 SEHNR, CDR2 FQNEAQ (reference sequence). CDR3 sequence reads: CASSRGLRAAFF. As DNA, the CDR3 is TGTGCCAGCAGCCGTGGGTTGAGGGCGGCTTTCTTT.

The chain employs TRBV9 and TRBJ2-1, with 11 bases that match TRBD1. Germline V gene data show CDR1 as SGDLS and CDR2 as YYNGEE. This CDR3 has 16 amino acids. J lost 7 bases, V lost 2 bases, and 8 bases had no gene match. The CDR3 sequence is CASSVRTGGVGNEQFF. The CDR3 region has the DNA TGTGCCAGCAGCGTGAGGACAGGGGGCGTCGGAAATGAGCAGTTCTTC.